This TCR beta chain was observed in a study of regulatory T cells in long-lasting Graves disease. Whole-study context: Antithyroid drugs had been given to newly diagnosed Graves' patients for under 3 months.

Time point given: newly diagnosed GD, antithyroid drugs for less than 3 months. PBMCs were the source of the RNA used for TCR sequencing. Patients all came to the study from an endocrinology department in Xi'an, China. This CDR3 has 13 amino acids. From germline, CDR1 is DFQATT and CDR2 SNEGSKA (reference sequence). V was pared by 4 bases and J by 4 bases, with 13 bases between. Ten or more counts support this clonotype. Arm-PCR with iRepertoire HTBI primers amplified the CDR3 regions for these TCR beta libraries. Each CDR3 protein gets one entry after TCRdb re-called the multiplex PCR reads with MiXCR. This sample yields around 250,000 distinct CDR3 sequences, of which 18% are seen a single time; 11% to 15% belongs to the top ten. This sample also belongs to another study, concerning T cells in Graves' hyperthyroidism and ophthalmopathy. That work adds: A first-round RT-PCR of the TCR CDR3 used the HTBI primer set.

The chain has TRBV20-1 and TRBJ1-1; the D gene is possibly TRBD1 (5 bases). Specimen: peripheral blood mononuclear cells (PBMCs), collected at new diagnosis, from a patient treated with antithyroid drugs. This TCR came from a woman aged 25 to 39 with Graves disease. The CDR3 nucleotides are TGCAGTGCTATGCAAGGGGCCGCCACTGAAGCTTTCTTT. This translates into CSAMQGAATEAFF.